A selection of T cell receptor beta chains follows, all from one sample in a study of shared clonotypes between healthy human individuals. Generated by immunoSEQ multiplex PCR, the TCRdb table keeps only in-frame clones and is missing some. The table has more than 2 million clones, 90% to 95% seen once. Sequencing was done on a sample of naive CD4+ T cells sorted from blood. The receptors here all came from a man aged 18 to 29 in good health. CDR3s include the opening cysteine and the closing phenylalanine or tryptophan. The order of the fields is V gene, J gene, clone size, D gene, CDR3 protein, CDR3 DNA. A D gene is named only where the DNA matches it firmly. A clone size is listed for some rows: how often the clone was seen (once, few, many), or a class if it is expanded.

TRBV7-2	TRBJ1-6	.	.	CASSLAMDNSPLHF	TGTGCCAGCAGCTTAGCGATGGATAATTCACCCCTCCACTTT
TRBV30	TRBJ1-5	.	.	CAWSPRAGRVGNQPQHF	TGTGCCTGGAGTCCCAGGGCTGGGAGAGTTGGCAATCAGCCCCAGCATTTT
TRBV7-2	TRBJ2-2	.	.	CASSLVAAGGELFF	TGTGCCAGCAGCTTGGTAGCAGCAGGCGGGGAGCTGTTTTTT
TRBV19	TRBJ1-3	once	.	CASTPGVPGNTIYF	TGTGCCAGTACCCCCGGGGTACCTGGAAACACCATATATTTT
TRBV7-2	TRBJ2-7	.	TRBD2	CASSSRVAGVREQYF	TGTGCCAGCAGCTCCCGGGTCGCGGGAGTGCGGGAGCAGTACTTC
TRBV28	TRBJ2-2	.	.	CASSVLAPGELFF	TGTGCCAGCAGCGTATTAGCGCCCGGGGAGCTGTTTTTT
TRBV25-1	TRBJ2-7	.	TRBD1	CASSEEGVGTGTYEQYF	TGTGCCAGCAGTGAAGAAGGGGTAGGGACAGGGACCTACGAGCAGTACTTC
TRBV21-1	TRBJ1-2	.	.	CASSKGHYRGPGYTF	TGTGCCAGCAGCAAAGGACATTACAGGGGCCCTGGCTACACCTTC
TRBV2	TRBJ2-3	.	TRBD2	CASKGTSGGPDTQYF	TGTGCCAGCAAGGGGACTAGCGGGGGACCAGATACGCAGTATTTT
TRBV28	TRBJ1-4	.	.	CASSPPGTRRVEKLFF	TGTGCCAGCAGCCCTCCCGGGACCCGGCGGGTTGAAAAACTGTTTTTT
TRBV11-1	TRBJ2-3	.	.	CASSGDRNTQYF	TGTGCCAGCAGCGGTGACAGGAATACGCAGTATTTT
TRBV2	TRBJ1-2	.	.	CASSEGSYGYTF	TGTGCCAGCAGTGAAGGCAGCTATGGCTACACCTTC
TRBV7-6	TRBJ2-7	.	TRBD1	CASSSKTDRGWFEQYF	TGTGCCAGCAGCTCCAAAACAGACAGGGGTTGGTTCGAGCAGTACTTC
TRBV2	TRBJ2-1	.	.	CASGLRQSYNEQFF	TGTGCCAGCGGGCTCCGGCAATCCTACAATGAGCAGTTCTTC
TRBV30	TRBJ1-4	.	TRBD1	CAWTGGFVQEKLFF	TGTGCCTGGACAGGGGGCTTCGTACAGGAAAAACTGTTTTTT
TRBV6-1	TRBJ1-5	.	.	CASSERGTGQPQHF	TGTGCCAGCAGTGAAAGGGGGACGGGTCAGCCCCAGCATTTT